These 28 T cell receptor beta chains were all obtained from the same sample, sequenced in a study of blood T cell repertoires in COVID-19. Assay: immunoSEQ multiplex PCR; the TCRdb copy retains only in-frame clones and omits some. The sample lists approximately 130,000 clones; roughly 87% were seen once. The sample taken for sequencing was PBMCs or T cells enriched from blood (not recorded which). The source of these receptors is a man aged 30 to 39 who had recovered from COVID-19.

The genes are TRBV7-6 and TRBJ2-5; TRBD2 might be the D (7 bases). Trimming shortened V by 1 base and J by 4 bases, and 19 bases separated the two germline ends. CDR3 length equals 17 residues. The germline gives CDR1 SGHVS, CDR2 FNYEAQ. DNA of the CDR3: TGTGCCAGCAGCTTAGAACCGTCGGGGAGGGGGGGAGAGACCCAGTACTTC. The encoded protein is CASSLEPSGRGGETQYF.

The chain carries TRBV5-4 and TRBJ2-5; D might be TRBD1 (6 bases). Per germline, CDR1 SGHNT and CDR2 YYREEE (reference sequence). CDR3 length: 13 amino acids. The germline V and J ends were trimmed by 0 bases and 6 bases, with 9 bases remaining between them. The CDR3 DNA reads as TGTGCCAGCAGCTTGGGGACAGATAAGACCCAGTACTTC. The encoded protein is CASSLGTDKTQYF.

V is TRBV19 and J is TRBJ2-5; 8 bases fit TRBD1. Germline V gives CDR1 LNHDA, CDR2 SQIVND (reference sequence). V was pared by 3 bases and J by 1 base, with 10 bases of the junction left unmatched. The CDR3 consists of 17 residues. CDR3 nucleotide sequence: TGTGCCAGTAGTATCGGAGTGGCTGGGACAGGCCAAGAGACCCAGTACTTC. Translated, it gives CASSIGVAGTGQETQYF.

This clone was picked up one time. This sequence joins TRBV9 and TRBJ1-6, with D possibly TRBD1 on 6 matching bases. Trimming took off 3 bases at V and 7 bases at J, with 14 bases between the two ends. CDR1 and CDR2 (germline): SGDLS, YYNGEE. The CDR3 runs to 15 residues. As DNA, the CDR3 is TGTGCCAGCAGCGCTAGGGGGGAGGGAAATTCACCCCTCCACTTT. Amino acid sequence: CASSARGEGNSPLHF.

V is TRBV5-5 and J is TRBJ2-1; 7 bases are a match to TRBD2. CDR3 length equals 14 residues. The germline V gene has CDR1 SGHKS and CDR2 YYEKEE (reference sequence). Trimming took 3 bases from V and 9 from J; bases not matched to a gene: 9. Here the CDR3 DNA reads TGTGCCAGCAGCTGGGAGGGCACTCTCGCTGAGCAGTTCTTC. Encoded protein: CASSWEGTLAEQFF.

V usage is TRBV15 and J usage is TRBJ2-1; D perhaps matches TRBD2 (5 bases). CDR1 and CDR2 (germline): LNHNV, YYDKDF (reference sequence). V was trimmed by 5 bases and J by 2 bases, leaving 13 bases between them. The CDR3 covers 15 residues. The CDR3 sequence: CATSAGRQTYNEQFF. CDR3 nucleotide sequence: TGTGCCACCAGCGCGGGTAGGCAGACCTACAATGAGCAGTTCTTC.

The V gene is TRBV4-1, the J gene TRBJ2-7, with D tentatively TRBD2 (6 bases). Trimming took off 1 base at V and 3 bases at J, with 10 bases between the two ends. The CDR3 contains 14 residues. Germline CDR1 reads MGHRA; CDR2 reads YSYEKL. CDR3 nucleotide sequence: TGCGCCAGCAGCCAAGTTGGGACTGGCTACGAGCAGTACTTC. Translating it yields CASSQVGTGYEQYF.

The gene calls are TRBV7-9 and TRBJ1-2, with TRBD1 matching 7 bases. Losses at the gene ends were 5 bases for V and 6 bases for J; bases not matched to a gene: 9. This CDR3 region has 14 residues. Germline CDR1 reads SEHNR; CDR2 reads FQNEAQ (reference sequence). CDR3 sequence reads: CASSVQQGTDGYTF. In DNA, the CDR3 is TGTGCCAGCAGCGTACAACAGGGGACGGATGGCTACACCTTC.

The rearrangement uses TRBV15 and TRBJ2-1, with a weak D call TRBD1 (6 bases). The CDR3 covers 15 residues. The V end lost 0 bases, the J end lost 9 bases, and 15 bases lay between the germline ends. Germline V gives CDR1 LNHNV, CDR2 YYDKDF (reference sequence). CDR3 nucleotides: TGTGCCACCAGCAGAGAACAGGGAAGGGGAAGTGAGCAGTTCTTC. This translates into CATSREQGRGSEQFF. Variable domain in full (rest from reference TRBV15 and TRBJ2-1): DAMVIQNPRYQVTQFGKPVTLSCSQTLNHNVMYWYQQKSSQAPKLLFHYYDKDFNNEADTPDNFQSRRPNTSFCFLDIRSPGLGDTAMYLCATSREQGRGSEQFFGPGTRLTVL.

This chain connects TRBV4-1 to TRBJ2-5; TRBD1 matches 9 bases. The CDR3 is made up of 15 amino acids. CDR1 and CDR2 (germline): MGHRA, YSYEKL. Trimming cost V 4 bases and J 7 bases; bases outside gene matches: 10. CDR3 loop: CASSPGTGTGGTQYF. The CDR3 DNA reads TGCGCCAGCAGCCCCGGGACAGGGACAGGCGGGACCCAGTACTTC.

V is TRBV7-3 and J is TRBJ1-1; TRBD1 might be the D (5 bases). Trimming left V 1 base short and J 4 bases short, with 13 bases between. This CDR3 comprises 15 residues. Per the germline V gene, CDR1 is SGHTA and CDR2 is FQGTGA. CDR3 sequence: CASSLNPGGGTEAFF. DNA of the CDR3: TGTGCCAGCAGCTTAAATCCCGGGGGAGGCACTGAAGCTTTCTTT. The complete variable domain, with remaining parts taken from reference TRBV7-3 and TRBJ1-1, reads GAGVSQTPSNKVTEKGKYVELRCDPISGHTALYWYRQSLGQGPEFLIYFQGTGAADDSGLPNDRFFAVRPEGSVSTLKIQRTERGDSAVYLCASSLNPGGGTEAFFGQGTRLTVV.

Only a few counts were recorded for this clone. The chain carries TRBV5-1 and TRBJ1-2; D perhaps matches TRBD1 (6 bases). Germline-derived CDR1 and CDR2 are SGHRS and YFSETQ. This CDR3 is 14 amino acids long. V shed 4 bases and J shed 11 bases, with 21 bases lying between them. Here the CDR3 reads CASSRETIRGTYTF. The DNA for the CDR3 is TGCGCCAGCAGCCGAGAAACTATCAGGGGAACGTACACCTTC.

The chain joins TRBV15 to TRBJ2-5; a weak D match, TRBD2 (7 bases). Germline-derived CDR1 and CDR2 are LNHNV and YYDKDF (reference sequence). The CDR3 totals 15 residues. Trimming removed 5 bases from V and 1 base from J, with 14 bases in between. This chain's CDR3 is CATSGGGRTQETQYF. CDR3 nucleotide sequence: TGTGCCACCAGCGGCGGGGGCAGGACCCAAGAGACCCAGTACTTC.

V and J are TRBV10-3 and TRBJ2-2; 8 positions agree with TRBD1. Trimming cost V 3 bases and J 6 bases; bases outside gene matches: 9. The CDR3 has 16 amino acids. The germline V gene encodes CDR1 ENHRY and CDR2 SYGVKD. The CDR3 sequence: CAISEEGRGHAGELFF. CDR3 in DNA: TGTGCCATCAGTGAAGAGGGCAGGGGGCACGCCGGGGAGCTGTTTTTT.

In its sample, this clone was seen a few times. The rearrangement uses TRBV6-1 and TRBJ1-1; no reliable D call. The CDR3 contains 13 residues. V dropped 2 bases and J dropped 1 base, with 5 bases sitting between them. The germline V gene encodes CDR1 MNHNS and CDR2 SASEGT. The CDR3 here is CASSELRNTEAFF. The CDR3 DNA reads as TGTGCCAGCAGTGAACTGAGGAACACTGAAGCTTTCTTT.

V usage is TRBV2 and J usage is TRBJ2-2, with D possibly being TRBD2 (6 bases). CDR1 SNHLY and CDR2 FYNNEI come from the germline V gene. With 6 bases removed from V and 2 bases from J, the gap between germline ends came to 10 bases. The CDR3 sequence is 14 residues long. CDR3 residues: CASRGGFNTGELFF. CDR3 coding DNA: TGTGCCAGCAGGGGAGGTTTCAACACCGGGGAGCTGTTTTTT.

The chain couples TRBV5-4 to TRBJ2-2; TRBD1 is a possible D gene (5 bases). Germline CDR1 and CDR2: SGHNT and YYREEE (reference sequence). This CDR3 has 15 residues. V gave up 0 bases and J gave up 7 bases, with 13 bases separating them. CDR3 in amino acids: CASSLDRKPGGELFF. Here the CDR3 DNA reads TGTGCCAGCAGCTTGGACAGGAAACCAGGCGGGGAGCTGTTTTTT.

The V and J genes are TRBV11-2 and TRBJ2-5; D may be TRBD2 (6 bases). In germline, CDR1 is SGHAT, CDR2 FQNNGV. This CDR3 is 15 amino acids long. Trimming pared 2 bases from V and 3 bases from J, leaving 13 bases between. The CDR3 here is CASSLNPGGEETQYF. The CDR3 coding sequence is TGTGCCAGCAGCTTAAACCCGGGCGGGGAAGAGACCCAGTACTTC.

The chain joins TRBV2 to TRBJ1-1, with a weak D call TRBD1 (6 bases). Trimming left V 3 bases short and J 3 bases short, with 14 bases between. Germline V gene lookup returns CDR1 SNHLY and CDR2 FYNNEI. There are 15 residues in the CDR3. CDR3 loop: CASSEFETGYTEAFF. The CDR3 nucleotides are TGTGCCAGCAGTGAGTTCGAAACAGGGTACACTGAAGCTTTCTTT.

This clone was detected only once. The V call is TRBV4-1, the J call TRBJ2-5; 8 bases are a match to TRBD1. The CDR3 loop spans 16 amino acids. V was clipped by 1 base and J by 5 bases; unmatched bases: 9. CDR1 is MGHRA, CDR2 YSYEKL, per germline. CDR3: CASSQAWTGPRETQYF. The CDR3 bases are TGCGCCAGCAGCCAAGCTTGGACAGGGCCTAGGGAGACCCAGTACTTC.

This chain connects TRBV19 to TRBJ1-5; 9 nucleotides line up with TRBD1. Trimming cost V 3 bases and J 7 bases; bases outside gene matches: 7. This CDR3 contains 15 residues. CDR1 and CDR2 from the germline V gene are LNHDA and SQIVND (reference sequence). CDR3 sequence (DNA): TGTGCCAGTAGTATCTTCACAGGGGGCAGACAGCCCCAGCATTTT. Protein sequence: CASSIFTGGRQPQHF.

The rearrangement links TRBV7-9 to TRBJ1-1; weak D call: TRBD1 (6 bases). Looked up from germline, CDR1 is SEHNR and CDR2 is FQNEAQ (reference sequence). The CDR3 consists of 13 residues. Trimming removed 4 bases from V and 5 bases from J, with 11 bases in between. CDR3 loop: CASSSRGLTEAFF. In DNA, the CDR3 is TGTGCCAGCAGCTCGAGGGGGTTGACTGAAGCTTTCTTT.

CDR3 protein: CASSLSKRYNEQFF. CDR3 nucleotides: TGTGCCAGCAGTTTATCCAAACGGTACAATGAGCAGTTCTTC. The chain carries TRBV27 and TRBJ2-1; D remains unclear. Trimming removed 0 bases at V and 4 bases at J, with 7 bases between. Per the germline V gene, CDR1 is MNHEY and CDR2 is SMNVEV (reference sequence). The CDR3 length is 14 residues.

Worth noting for this clone: Additional DNA sequences in this sample encode the identical CDR3. V and J are TRBV2 and TRBJ1-6, with D tentatively TRBD1 (6 bases). V was pared by 6 bases and J by 0 bases, with 9 bases between. Germline loops: CDR1 SNHLY, CDR2 FYNNEI. CDR3 size: 15 residues. DNA for the CDR3: TGTGCCAGCAGAGGACAGAGCTCCTATAATTCACCCCTCCACTTT. It encodes CASRGQSSYNSPLHF.

The chain has TRBV11-3 and TRBJ2-5, with 15 positions matching TRBD2. Germline V gene sequence: CDR1 SGHNT, CDR2 YENEEA. The length of the CDR3 is 17 residues. V shed 5 bases, J shed 5 bases, and the junction held 9 bases outside the gene matches. CDR3 DNA sequence: TGTGCCAGCAGCACCGGGACTAGCGGGGGGTTGGGGGAGACCCAGTACTTC. It is translated as CASSTGTSGGLGETQYF. The variable domain in full, completed from reference TRBV11-3 and TRBJ2-5, reads EAGVVQSPRYKIIEKKQPVAFWCNPISGHNTLYWYLQNLGQGPELLIRYENEEAVDDSQLPKDRFSAERLKGVDSTLKIQPAELGDSAVYLCASSTGTSGGLGETQYFGPGTRLLVL.

The V call is TRBV6-6, the J call TRBJ1-2, with 8 positions matching TRBD1. Germline CDR1 MNHNY, CDR2 SVGAGI (reference sequence). V was pared by 4 bases and J by 7 bases, with 5 bases of the junction left unmatched. CDR3 length: 13 residues. The DNA for the CDR3 is TGTGCCAGCAGTTCGGGGACAGGAACTGGCTACACCTTC. Translated: CASSSGTGTGYTF.

This clone was picked up a small number of times. This chain connects TRBV7-9 to TRBJ2-3, with TRBD2 matching 15 bases. V was pared by 5 bases and J by 1 base, with 10 bases of the junction left unmatched. Germline-derived CDR1 and CDR2 are SEHNR and FQNEAQ (reference sequence). The CDR3 consists of 19 residues. CDR3 bases: TGTGCCAGCAGCCTCCCTCGGACTAGCGGGAGGGCCGGCACAGATACGCAGTATTTT. This gives the protein CASSLPRTSGRAGTDTQYF. Combining the CDR3 with reference TRBV7-9 and TRBJ2-3 gives the whole variable domain DTGVSQNPRHKITKRGQNVTFRCDPISEHNRLYWYRQTLGQGPEFLTYFQNEAQLEKSRLLSDRFSAERPKGSFSTLEIQRTEQGDSAMYLCASSLPRTSGRAGTDTQYFGPGTRLTVL.

This clone came up many times. This sequence joins TRBV10-1 and TRBJ2-5; 8 positions match TRBD1. From germline, CDR1 is WNHNN and CDR2 SYGVQD (reference sequence). The V gene end was trimmed by 7 bases and the J gene end by 3 bases; junction bases not matched to a gene: 10. The CDR3 spans 15 residues. The CDR3 DNA reads as TGCGCCAGCACCCCCGCAGGGGGCATTAAAGAGACCCAGTACTTC. It is translated as CASTPAGGIKETQYF.